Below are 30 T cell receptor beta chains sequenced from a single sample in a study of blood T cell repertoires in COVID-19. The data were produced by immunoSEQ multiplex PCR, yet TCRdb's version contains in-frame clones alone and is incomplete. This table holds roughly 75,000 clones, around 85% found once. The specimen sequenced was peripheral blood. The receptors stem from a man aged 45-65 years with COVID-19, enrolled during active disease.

CDR3 loop: CASSLVGDRGLREAFF. CDR3 bases: TGTGCCAGCAGCTTAGTGGGGGACAGGGGGCTCCGGGAGGCTTTCTTT. This rearrangement joins TRBV7-9 to TRBJ1-1; 12 bases are shared with TRBD1. The CDR3 totals 16 residues. The ends lost 1 base at V and 11 bases at J; junction bases unmatched: 11. The germline gives CDR1 SEHNR, CDR2 FQNEAQ (reference sequence). Full variable domain (remainder filled in from reference TRBV7-9 and TRBJ1-1): DTGVSQNPRHKITKRGQNVTFRCDPISEHNRLYWYRQTLGQGPEFLTYFQNEAQLEKSRLLSDRFSAERPKGSFSTLEIQRTEQGDSAMYLCASSLVGDRGLREAFFGQGTRLTVV.

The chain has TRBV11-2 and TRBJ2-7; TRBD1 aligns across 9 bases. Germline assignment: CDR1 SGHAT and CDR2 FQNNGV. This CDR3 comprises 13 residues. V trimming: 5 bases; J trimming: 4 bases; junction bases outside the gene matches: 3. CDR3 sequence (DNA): TGTGCCAGCAGCCGCGGACAGGGGTACGAGCAGTACTTC. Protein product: CASSRGQGYEQYF.

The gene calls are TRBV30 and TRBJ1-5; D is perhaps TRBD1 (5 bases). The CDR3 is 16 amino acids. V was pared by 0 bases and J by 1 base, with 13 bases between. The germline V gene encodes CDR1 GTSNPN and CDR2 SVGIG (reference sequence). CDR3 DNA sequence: TGTGCCTGGAGTGTAGGGGCAGGGAGGAGCAATCAGCCCCAGCATTTT. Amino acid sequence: CAWSVGAGRSNQPQHF.

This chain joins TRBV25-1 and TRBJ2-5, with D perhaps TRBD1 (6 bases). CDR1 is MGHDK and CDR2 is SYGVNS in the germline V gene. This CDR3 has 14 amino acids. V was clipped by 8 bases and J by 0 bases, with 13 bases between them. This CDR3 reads CASSPGTHQETQYF. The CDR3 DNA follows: TGTGCCAGCTCACCCGGGACACACCAAGAGACCCAGTACTTC.

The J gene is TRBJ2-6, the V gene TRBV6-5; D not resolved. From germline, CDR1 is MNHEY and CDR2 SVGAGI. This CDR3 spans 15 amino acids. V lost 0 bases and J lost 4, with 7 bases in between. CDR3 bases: TGTGCCAGCAGTTACTCCCGAGGAGGGGCCAACGTCCTGACTTTC. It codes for CASSYSRGGANVLTF.

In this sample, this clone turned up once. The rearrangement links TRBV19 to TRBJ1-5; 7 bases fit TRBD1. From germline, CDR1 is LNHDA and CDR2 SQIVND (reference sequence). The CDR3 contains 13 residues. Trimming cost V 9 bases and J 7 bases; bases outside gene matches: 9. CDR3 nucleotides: TGTGCCAGCAATGGACAGGTTGGCCAGCCCCAGCATTTT. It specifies CASNGQVGQPQHF.

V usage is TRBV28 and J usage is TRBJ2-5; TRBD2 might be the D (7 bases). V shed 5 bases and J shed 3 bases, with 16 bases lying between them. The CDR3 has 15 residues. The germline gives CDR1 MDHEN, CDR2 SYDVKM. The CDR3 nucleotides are TGTGCCAGCAGTCCCCCGGGGGGCGTAAAAGAGACCCAGTACTTC. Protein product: CASSPPGGVKETQYF.

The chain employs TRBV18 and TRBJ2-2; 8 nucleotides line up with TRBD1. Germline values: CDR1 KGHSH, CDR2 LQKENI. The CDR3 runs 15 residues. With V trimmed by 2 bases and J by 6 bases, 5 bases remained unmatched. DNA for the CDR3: TGTGCCAGCTCACCAAGAAAACAGGGGGCCGGGGAGCTGTTTTTT. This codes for CASSPRKQGAGELFF.

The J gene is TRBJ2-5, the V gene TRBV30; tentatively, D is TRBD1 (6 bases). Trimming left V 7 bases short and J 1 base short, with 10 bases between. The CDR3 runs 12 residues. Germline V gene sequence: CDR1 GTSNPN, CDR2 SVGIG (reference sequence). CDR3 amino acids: CASQGPQETQYF. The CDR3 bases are TGTGCCTCACAGGGACCCCAAGAGACCCAGTACTTC.

DNA of the CDR3: TGTGCCAGCAGCCCACCGACCCGGGGGGGGACTGAAGCTTTCTTT. Its translation is CASSPPTRGGTEAFF. The genes are TRBV9 and TRBJ1-1, with D tentatively TRBD1 (5 bases). Trimming took off 4 bases at V and 5 bases at J, with 18 bases between the two ends. Germline V CDR1 and CDR2: SGDLS, YYNGEE. CDR3 length: 15 amino acids.

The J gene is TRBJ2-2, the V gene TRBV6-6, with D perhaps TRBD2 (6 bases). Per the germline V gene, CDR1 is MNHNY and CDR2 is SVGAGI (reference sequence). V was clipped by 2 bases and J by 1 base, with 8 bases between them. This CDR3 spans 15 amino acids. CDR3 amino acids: CASSYRAGNTGELFF. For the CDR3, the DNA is TGTGCCAGCAGTTACAGAGCGGGGAACACCGGGGAGCTGTTTTTT.

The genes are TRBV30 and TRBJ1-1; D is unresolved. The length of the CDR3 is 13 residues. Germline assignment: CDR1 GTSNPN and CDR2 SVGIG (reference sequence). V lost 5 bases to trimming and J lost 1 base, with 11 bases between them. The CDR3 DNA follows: TGTGCCTGGTATGCGATGTCGAACACTGAAGCTTTCTTT. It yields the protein CAWYAMSNTEAFF.

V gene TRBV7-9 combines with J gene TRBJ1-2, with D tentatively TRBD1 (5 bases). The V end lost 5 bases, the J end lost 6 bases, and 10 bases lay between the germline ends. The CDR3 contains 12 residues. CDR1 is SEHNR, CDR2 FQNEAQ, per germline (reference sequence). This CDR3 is CASSHGGNGYTF. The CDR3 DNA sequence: TGTGCCAGCAGCCACGGGGGAAATGGCTACACCTTC. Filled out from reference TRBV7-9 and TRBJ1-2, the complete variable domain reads DTGVSQNPRHKITKRGQNVTFRCDPISEHNRLYWYRQTLGQGPEFLTYFQNEAQLEKSRLLSDRFSAERPKGSFSTLEIQRTEQGDSAMYLCASSHGGNGYTFGSGTRLTVV.

CDR3 DNA sequence: TGTGCCACCCGTCTCGGAGGGTCCGATGAAAAACTGTTTTTT. Amino acid sequence: CATRLGGSDEKLFF. The rearrangement joins TRBV19 to TRBJ1-4; D call uncertain. CDR3 length: 14 residues. V lost 10 bases and J 6 bases, leaving 18 bases between the germline ends. From germline, CDR1 is LNHDA and CDR2 SQIVND (reference sequence).

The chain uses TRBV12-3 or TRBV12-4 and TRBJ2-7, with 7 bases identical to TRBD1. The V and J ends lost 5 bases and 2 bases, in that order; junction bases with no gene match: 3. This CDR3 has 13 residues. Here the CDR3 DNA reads TGTGCCAGCAGTCGACAGGGACCCTACGAGCAGTACTTC. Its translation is CASSRQGPYEQYF.

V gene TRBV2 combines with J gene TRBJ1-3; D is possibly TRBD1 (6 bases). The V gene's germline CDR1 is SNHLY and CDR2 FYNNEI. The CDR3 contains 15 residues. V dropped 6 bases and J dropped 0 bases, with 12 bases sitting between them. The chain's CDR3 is CASSHRDGSGNTIYF. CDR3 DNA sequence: TGTGCCAGCAGCCACAGGGACGGCTCTGGAAACACCATATATTTT.

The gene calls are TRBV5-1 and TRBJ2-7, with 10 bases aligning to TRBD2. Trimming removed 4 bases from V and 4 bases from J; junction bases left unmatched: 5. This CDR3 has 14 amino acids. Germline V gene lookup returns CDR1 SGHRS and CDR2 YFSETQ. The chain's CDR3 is CASSQTSGKYEQYF. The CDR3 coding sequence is TGCGCCAGCAGCCAAACTAGCGGGAAGTACGAGCAGTACTTC.

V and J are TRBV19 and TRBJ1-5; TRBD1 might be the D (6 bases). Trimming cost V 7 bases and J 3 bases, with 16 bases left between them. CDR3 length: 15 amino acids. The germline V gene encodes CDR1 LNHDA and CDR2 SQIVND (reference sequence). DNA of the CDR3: TGTGCCAGTACTTCAAGATCAGGGGTCAATCAGCCCCAGCATTTT. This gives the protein CASTSRSGVNQPQHF.

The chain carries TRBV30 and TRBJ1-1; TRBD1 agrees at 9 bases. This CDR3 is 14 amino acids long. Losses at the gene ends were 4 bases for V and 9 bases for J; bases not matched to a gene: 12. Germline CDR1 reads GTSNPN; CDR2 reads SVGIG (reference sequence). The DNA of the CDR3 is TGTGCCTGGAAACCCAGGGTGGACAGGGGAAAAGCTTTCTTT. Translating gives CAWKPRVDRGKAFF.

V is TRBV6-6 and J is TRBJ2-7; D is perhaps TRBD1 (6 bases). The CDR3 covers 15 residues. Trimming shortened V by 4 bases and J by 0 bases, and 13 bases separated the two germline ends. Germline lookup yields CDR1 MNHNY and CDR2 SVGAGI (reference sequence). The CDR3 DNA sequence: TGTGCCAGCAGTTCTACAGGGTCCCACTCCTACGAGCAGTACTTC. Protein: CASSSTGSHSYEQYF.

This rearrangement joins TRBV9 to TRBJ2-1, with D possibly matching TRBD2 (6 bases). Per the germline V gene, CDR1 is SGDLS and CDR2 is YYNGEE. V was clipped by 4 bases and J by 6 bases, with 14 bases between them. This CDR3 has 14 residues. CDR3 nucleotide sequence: TGTGCCAGCAGCCTGACCCAGCGGGCCAATGAGCAGTTCTTC. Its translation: CASSLTQRANEQFF. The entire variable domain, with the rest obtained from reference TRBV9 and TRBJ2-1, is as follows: DSGVTQTPKHLITATGQRVTLRCSPRSGDLSVYWYQQSLDQGLQFLIQYYNGEERAKGNILERFSAQQFPDLHSELNLSSLELGDSALYFCASSLTQRANEQFFGPGTRLTVL.

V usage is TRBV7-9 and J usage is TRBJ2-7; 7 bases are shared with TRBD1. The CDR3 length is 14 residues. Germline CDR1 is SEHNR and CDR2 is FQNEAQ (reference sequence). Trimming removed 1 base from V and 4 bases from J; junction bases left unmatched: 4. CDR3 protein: CASSLVGGAYEQYF. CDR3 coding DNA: TGTGCCAGCAGCTTAGTAGGGGGCGCGTACGAGCAGTACTTC.

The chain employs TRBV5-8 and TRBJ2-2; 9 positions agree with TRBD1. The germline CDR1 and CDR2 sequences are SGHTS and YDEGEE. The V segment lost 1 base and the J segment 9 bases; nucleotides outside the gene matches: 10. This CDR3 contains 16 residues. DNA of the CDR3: TGTGCCAGCAGCTTGTACGTCGGGACAGGGATCCGGGAGCTGTTTTTT. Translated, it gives CASSLYVGTGIRELFF.

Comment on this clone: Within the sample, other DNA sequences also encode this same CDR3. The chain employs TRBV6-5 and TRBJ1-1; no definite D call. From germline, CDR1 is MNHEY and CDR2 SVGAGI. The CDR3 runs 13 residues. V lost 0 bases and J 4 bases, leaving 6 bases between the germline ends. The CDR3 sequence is CASSYSGGTEAFF. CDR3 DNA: TGTGCCAGCAGTTACTCAGGCGGCACTGAAGCTTTCTTT.

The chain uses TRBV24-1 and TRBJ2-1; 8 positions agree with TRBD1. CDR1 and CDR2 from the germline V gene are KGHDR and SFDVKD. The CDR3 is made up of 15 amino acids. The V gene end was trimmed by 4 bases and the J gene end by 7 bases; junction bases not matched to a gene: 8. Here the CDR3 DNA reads TGTGCCACCAGTGAGCGGGACAGGTGGAGAAATGAGCAGTTCTTC. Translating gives CATSERDRWRNEQFF.

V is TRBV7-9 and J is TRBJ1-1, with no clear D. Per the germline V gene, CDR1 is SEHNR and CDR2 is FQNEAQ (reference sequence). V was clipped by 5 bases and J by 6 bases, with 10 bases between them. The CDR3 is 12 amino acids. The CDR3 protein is CASSQQSPEAFF. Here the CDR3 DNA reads TGTGCCAGCAGCCAACAGAGCCCTGAAGCTTTCTTT. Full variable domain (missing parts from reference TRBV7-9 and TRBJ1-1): DTGVSQNPRHKITKRGQNVTFRCDPISEHNRLYWYRQTLGQGPEFLTYFQNEAQLEKSRLLSDRFSAERPKGSFSTLEIQRTEQGDSAMYLCASSQQSPEAFFGQGTRLTVV.

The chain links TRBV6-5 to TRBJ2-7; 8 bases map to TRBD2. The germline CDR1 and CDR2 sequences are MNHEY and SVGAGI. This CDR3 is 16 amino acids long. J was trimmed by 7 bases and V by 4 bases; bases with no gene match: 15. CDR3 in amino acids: CASSSPRPGLELEQYF. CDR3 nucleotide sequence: TGTGCCAGCAGTTCTCCTAGGCCGGGACTAGAGTTGGAGCAGTACTTC.

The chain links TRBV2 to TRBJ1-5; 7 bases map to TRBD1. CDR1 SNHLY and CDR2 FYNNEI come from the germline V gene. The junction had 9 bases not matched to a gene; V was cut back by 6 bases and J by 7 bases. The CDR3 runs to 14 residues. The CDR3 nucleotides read TGTGCCAGCAGGGCCCGACAGGGCGGCCAGCCCCAGCATTTT. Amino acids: CASRARQGGQPQHF.

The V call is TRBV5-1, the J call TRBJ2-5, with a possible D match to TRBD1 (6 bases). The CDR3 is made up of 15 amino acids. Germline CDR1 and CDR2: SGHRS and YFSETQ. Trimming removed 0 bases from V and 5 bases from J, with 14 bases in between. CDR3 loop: CASSLVGQPGETQYF. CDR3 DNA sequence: TGCGCCAGCAGCTTGGTGGGACAACCGGGGGAGACCCAGTACTTC.

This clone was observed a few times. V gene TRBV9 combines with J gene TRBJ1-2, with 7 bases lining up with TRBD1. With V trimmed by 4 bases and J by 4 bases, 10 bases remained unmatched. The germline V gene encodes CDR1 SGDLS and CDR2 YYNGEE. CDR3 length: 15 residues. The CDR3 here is CASSPRQGTIYGYTF. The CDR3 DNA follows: TGTGCCAGCAGCCCCCGACAGGGAACAATCTATGGCTACACCTTC.